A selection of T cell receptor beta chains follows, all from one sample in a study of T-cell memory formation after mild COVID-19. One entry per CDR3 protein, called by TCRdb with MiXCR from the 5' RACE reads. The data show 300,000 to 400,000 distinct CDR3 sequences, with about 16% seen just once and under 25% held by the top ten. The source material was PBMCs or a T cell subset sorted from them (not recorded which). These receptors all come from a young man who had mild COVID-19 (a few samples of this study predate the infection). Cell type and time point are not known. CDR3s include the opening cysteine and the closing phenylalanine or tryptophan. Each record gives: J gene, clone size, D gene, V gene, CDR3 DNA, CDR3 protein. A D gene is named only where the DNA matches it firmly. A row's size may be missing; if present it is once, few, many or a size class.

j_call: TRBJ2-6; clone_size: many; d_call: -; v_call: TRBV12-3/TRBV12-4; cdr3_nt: TGTGCCAGCAGTTTAAACAGGGCCAACGTCCTGACTTTC; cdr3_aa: CASSLNRANVLTF
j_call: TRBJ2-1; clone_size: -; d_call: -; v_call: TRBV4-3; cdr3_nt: TGCGCCAGCAGCCCCAGGGTATGGTCCTACAATGAGCAGTTCTTC; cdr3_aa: CASSPRVWSYNEQFF
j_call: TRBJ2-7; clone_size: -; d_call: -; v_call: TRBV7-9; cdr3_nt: TGTGCCAGCAGCCCCAGGGCCACGGGACACCTCTGCGAGCAGTACTTC; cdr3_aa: CASSPRATGHLCEQYF
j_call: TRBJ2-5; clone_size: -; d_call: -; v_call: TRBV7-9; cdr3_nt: TGTGCCAGCAGCTTAGTTGGCGGGGATCAAGAGACCCAGTACTTC; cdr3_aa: CASSLVGGDQETQYF
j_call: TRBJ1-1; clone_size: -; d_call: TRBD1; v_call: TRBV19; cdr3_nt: TGTGCCAGTAGTACCAGAAGCAGGGGGAGCACTGAAGCTTTCTTT; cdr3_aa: CASSTRSRGSTEAFF
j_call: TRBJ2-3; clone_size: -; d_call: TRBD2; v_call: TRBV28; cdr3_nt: TGTGCCAGCAGTACCTTGGGGGGGGAACCAGCTACGCAGTATTTT; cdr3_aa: CASSTLGGEPATQYF
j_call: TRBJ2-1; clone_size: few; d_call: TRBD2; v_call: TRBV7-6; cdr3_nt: TGTGCCAGCAGCTTATCCAGCGGGGGGGCCAACGACTACAATGAGCAGTTCTTC; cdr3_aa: CASSLSSGGANDYNEQFF
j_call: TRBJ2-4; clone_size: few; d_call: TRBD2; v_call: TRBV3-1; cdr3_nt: TGTGCCAGCAGCCAAGGGCCGAGACTAGCGGCCGGGGGTGTTCAGTACTTC; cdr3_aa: CASSQGPRLAAGGVQYF
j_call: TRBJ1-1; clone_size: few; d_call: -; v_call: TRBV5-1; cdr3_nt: TGCGCCAGCAGCGAGGCAGGGGTTTATGAAGCTTTCTTT; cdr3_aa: CASSEAGVYEAFF
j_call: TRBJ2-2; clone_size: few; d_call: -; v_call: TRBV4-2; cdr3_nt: TGTGCCAGCAGCCAGCTAGACTCATCCGACACCGGGGAGCTGTTTTTT; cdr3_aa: CASSQLDSSDTGELFF
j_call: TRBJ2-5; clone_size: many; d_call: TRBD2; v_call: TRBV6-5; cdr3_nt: TGTGCCAGCAGTCCTATCACTAGCGTAGAAGAGACCCAGTACTTC; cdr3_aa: CASSPITSVEETQYF
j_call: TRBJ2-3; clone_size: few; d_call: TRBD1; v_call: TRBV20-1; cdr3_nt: TGCAGTGCTAGAGGAGGACAGGGCGCGCCAGATACGCAGTATTTT; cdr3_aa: CSARGGQGAPDTQYF
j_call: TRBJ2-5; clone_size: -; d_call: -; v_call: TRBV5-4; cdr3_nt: TGTGCCAGCAGCAAAGGCCAGGGGGACGGGGGGACCCAGTACTTC; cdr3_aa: CASSKGQGDGGTQYF
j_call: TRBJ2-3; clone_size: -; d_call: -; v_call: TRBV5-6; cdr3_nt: TGTGCCAGCAGCTATATCGAGTGGCCCCGGCCGGAAGATACGCAGTATTTT; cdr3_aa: CASSYIEWPRPEDTQYF
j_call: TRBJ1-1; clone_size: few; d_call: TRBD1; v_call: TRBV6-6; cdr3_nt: TGTGCCAGCAGTTACCGGCCAGGGGGGATGAACACTGAAGCTTTCTTT; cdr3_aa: CASSYRPGGMNTEAFF
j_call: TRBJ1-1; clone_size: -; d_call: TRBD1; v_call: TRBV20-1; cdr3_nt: TGCAGTGCCTCGGGACAGGGGAGGGAATTGGCCACTGAAGCTTTCTTT; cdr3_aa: CSASGQGRELATEAFF
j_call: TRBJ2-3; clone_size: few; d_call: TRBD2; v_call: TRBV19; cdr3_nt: TGTGCCAGTAGTATCACTGGGAGGGGTCGCGCAGATACGCAGTATTTT; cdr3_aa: CASSITGRGRADTQYF
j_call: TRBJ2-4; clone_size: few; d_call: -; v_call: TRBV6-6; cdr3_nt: TGTGCCAGCAGCCAACACTTAGGCATTCAGTACTTC; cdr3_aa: CASSQHLGIQYF
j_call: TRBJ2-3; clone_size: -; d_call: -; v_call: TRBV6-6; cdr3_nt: TGTGCCAGCAGCACCGAGAAGGCATACACAGATACGCAGTATTTT; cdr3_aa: CASSTEKAYTDTQYF
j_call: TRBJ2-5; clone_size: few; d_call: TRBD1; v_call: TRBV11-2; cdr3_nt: TGTGCCACTACTTCCGGGACAGGGGTTGGGGAGACCCAGTACTTC; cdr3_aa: CATTSGTGVGETQYF
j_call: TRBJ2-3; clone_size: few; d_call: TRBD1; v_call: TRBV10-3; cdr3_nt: TGTGCCATCAAGGGCAGGGGGACAGATACGCAGTATTTT; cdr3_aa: CAIKGRGTDTQYF
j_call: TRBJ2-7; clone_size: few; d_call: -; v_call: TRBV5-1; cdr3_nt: TGCGCCAGCAGGGGGGACGGATCCTACGAGCAGTACTTC; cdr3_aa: CASRGDGSYEQYF
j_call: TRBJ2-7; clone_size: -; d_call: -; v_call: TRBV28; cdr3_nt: TGTGCCAGCAGTTCCCCCCGCATTCGGGGGAACGAGCAGTACTTC; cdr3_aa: CASSSPRIRGNEQYF
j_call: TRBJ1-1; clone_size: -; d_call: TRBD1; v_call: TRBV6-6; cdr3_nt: TGTGCCAGCAGTTACTCAAGGGAGGGGGCAAACACTGAAGCTTTCTTT; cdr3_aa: CASSYSREGANTEAFF